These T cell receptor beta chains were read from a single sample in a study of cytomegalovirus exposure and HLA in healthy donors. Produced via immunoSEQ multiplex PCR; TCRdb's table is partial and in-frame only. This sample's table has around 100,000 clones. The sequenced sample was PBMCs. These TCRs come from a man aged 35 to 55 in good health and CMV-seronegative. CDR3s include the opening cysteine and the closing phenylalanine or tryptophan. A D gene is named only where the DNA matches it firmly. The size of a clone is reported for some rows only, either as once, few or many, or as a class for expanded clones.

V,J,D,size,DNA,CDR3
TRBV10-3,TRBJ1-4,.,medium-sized,TGTGCCATCAGTGAAGCGGATGCAACTAATGAAAAACTGTTTTTT,CAISEADATNEKLFF
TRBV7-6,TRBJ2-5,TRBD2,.,TGTGCCAGCAGCTTAGCGAGACTAGCGGGAGCGGAGGAGACCCAGTACTTC,CASSLARLAGAEETQYF
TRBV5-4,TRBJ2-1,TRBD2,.,TGTGCCAGCAGCTTGGCCGGTGCTAGCGGGAGCGGCGAGCAGTTCTTC,CASSLAGASGSGEQFF
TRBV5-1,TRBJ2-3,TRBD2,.,TGCGCCAGCGAGTTGTGGGCGGGAGGCACAGATACGCAGTATTTT,CASELWAGGTDTQYF
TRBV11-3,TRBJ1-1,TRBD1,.,TGTGCCAGCAGCTTGGACAGGGGAGCTGAAGCTTTCTTT,CASSLDRGAEAFF
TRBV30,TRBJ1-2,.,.,TGTGCCTGTCCCATGGACAGCGCTCACTACACCTTC,CACPMDSAHYTF
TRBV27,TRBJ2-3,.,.,TGTGCCAGCAGTTCGAGGGCAGTGAGAGCAGATACGCAGTATTTT,CASSSRAVRADTQYF
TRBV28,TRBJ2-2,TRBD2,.,TGTGCCAGCCGGCTAGCGGTGTGGACCGGGGAGCTGTTTTTT,CASRLAVWTGELFF
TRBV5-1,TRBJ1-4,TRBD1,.,TGCGCCAGCAGCCCCCTGGGGACAGGGGGTTTCGAAAAACTGTTTTTT,CASSPLGTGGFEKLFF
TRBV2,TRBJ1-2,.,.,TGTGCCAGCAGAAGTGATCAACAGATCTATGGCTACACCTTC,CASRSDQQIYGYTF
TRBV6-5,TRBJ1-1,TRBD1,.,TGTGCCAGCAGTTACGGGCAGGGGGGGAACACTGAAGCTTTCTTT,CASSYGQGGNTEAFF